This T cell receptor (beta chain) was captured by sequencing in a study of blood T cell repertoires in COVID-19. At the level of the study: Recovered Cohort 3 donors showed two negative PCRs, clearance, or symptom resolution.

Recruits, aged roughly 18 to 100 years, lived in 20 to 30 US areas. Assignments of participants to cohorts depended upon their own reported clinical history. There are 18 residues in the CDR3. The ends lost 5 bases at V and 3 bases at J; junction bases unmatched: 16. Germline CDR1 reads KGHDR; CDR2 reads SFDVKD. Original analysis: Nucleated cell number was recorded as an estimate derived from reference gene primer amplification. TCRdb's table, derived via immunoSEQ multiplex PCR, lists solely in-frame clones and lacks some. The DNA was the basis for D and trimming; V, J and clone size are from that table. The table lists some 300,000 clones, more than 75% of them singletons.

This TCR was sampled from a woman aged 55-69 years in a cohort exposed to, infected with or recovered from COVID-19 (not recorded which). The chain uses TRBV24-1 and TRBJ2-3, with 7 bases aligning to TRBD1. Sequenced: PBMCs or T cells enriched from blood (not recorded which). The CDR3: CATSARRPGQRSTDTQYF. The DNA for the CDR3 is TGTGCCACCAGTGCCCGACGACCGGGACAGCGGTCAACAGATACGCAGTATTTT.